In this sample, the clone carrying this T cell receptor beta chain turned up a few times. The antigen is unknown. TCRdb reprocessed the 5' RACE reads via MiXCR and lists one record per CDR3 protein. This repertoire shows about 44,000 distinct CDR3 sequences, roughly an eighth found once; its top ten account for 50% to 60%. CDR3 size: 15 residues. Germline-derived CDR1 and CDR2 are SGHAT and FQNNGV. V lost 1 base and J 5 bases, leaving 13 bases between the germline ends. These data originate in a study of spatial heterogeneity in lung cancer. As for the study in general: Averaged across combinations, each unique TCR and UMI pairing appeared more than ten times in raw reads, which were uncorrected. Broader study findings: Detection of ubiquitous tumor TCRs in blood was higher at resection than follow-up.

Documented time point: sample taken at primary tumor resection. There were roughly 78 donors, all of them untreated patients with early-stage non-small cell lung cancer. Material for sequencing was whole RNA from tumor, nontumor lung or frozen PBMC, left unsorted. This clonotype was obtained from a male donor with early-stage non-small cell lung cancer. This sample comprised PBMCs, obtained at surgery. The chain carries TRBV11-2 and TRBJ2-3; D call uncertain. The CDR3 DNA follows: TGTGCCAGCAGCTTAGGAGGAGCACGACAAGATACGCAGTATTTT. It encodes CASSLGGARQDTQYF.